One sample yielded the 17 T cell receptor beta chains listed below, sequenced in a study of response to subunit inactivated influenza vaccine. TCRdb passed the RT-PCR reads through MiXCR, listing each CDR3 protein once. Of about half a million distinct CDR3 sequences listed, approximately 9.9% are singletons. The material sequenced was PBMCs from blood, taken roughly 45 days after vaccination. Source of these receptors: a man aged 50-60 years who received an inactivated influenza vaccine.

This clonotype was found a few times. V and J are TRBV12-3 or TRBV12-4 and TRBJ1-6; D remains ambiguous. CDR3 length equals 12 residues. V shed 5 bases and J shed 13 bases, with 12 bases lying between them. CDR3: CASSPDAGPLHF. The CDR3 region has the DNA TGTGCCAGCAGTCCTGACGCGGGCCCCCTCCACTTT.

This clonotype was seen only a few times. The CDR3 DNA is TGTGCCAGCAGTTTCCCTGGGACCCAGTACTTC. Protein product: CASSFPGTQYF. The chain is built from TRBV28 and TRBJ2-5; D call uncertain. CDR3 length: 11 residues. Per the germline V gene, CDR1 is MDHEN and CDR2 is SYDVKM. The V gene lost 3 bases and the J gene lost 7 bases, with 6 bases spanning the gap. Complete variable domain (other parts from reference TRBV28 and TRBJ2-5): DVKVTQSSRYLVKRTGEKVFLECVQDMDHENMFWYRQDPGLGLRLIYFSYDVKMKEKGDIPEGYSVSREKKERFSLILESASTNQTSMYLCASSFPGTQYFGPGTRLLVL.

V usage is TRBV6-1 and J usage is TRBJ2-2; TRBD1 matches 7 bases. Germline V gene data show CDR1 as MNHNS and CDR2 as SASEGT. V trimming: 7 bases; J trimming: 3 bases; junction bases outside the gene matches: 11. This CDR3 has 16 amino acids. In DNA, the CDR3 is TGTGCCAGCAAGTCGGGACAGCTCTTTCACACCGGGGAGCTGTTTTTT. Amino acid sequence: CASKSGQLFHTGELFF.

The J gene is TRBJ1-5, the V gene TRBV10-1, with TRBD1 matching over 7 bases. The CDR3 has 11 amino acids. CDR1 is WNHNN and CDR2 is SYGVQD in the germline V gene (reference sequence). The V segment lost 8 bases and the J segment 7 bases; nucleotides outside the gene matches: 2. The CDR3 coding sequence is TGCGCCAGCCGGACAGGCCAGCCCCAGCATTTT. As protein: CASRTGQPQHF.

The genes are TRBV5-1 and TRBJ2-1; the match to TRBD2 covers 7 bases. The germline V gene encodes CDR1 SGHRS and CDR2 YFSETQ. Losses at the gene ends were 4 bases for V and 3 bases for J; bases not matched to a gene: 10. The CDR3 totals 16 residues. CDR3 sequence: CASSPLGGGNYNEQFF. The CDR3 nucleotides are TGCGCCAGCAGCCCGCTTGGGGGGGGAAACTACAATGAGCAGTTCTTC. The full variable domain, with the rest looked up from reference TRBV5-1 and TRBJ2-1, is KAGVTQTPRYLIKTRGQQVTLSCSPISGHRSVSWYQQTPGQGLQFLFEYFSETQRNKGNFPGRFSGRQFSNSRSEMNVSTLELGDSALYLCASSPLGGGNYNEQFFGPGTRLTVL.

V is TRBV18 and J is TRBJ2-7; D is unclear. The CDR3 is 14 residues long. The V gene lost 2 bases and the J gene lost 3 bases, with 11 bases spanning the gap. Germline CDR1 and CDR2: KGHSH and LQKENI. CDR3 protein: CASSPMDGDYEQYF. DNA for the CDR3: TGTGCCAGCTCACCAATGGACGGAGACTACGAGCAGTACTTC.

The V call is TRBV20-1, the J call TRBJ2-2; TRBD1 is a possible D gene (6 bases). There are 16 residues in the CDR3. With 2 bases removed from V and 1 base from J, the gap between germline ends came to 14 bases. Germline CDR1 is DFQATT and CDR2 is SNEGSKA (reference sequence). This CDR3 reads CSARPPLGGNTGELFF. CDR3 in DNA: TGCAGTGCTAGACCCCCACTAGGGGGGAACACCGGGGAGCTGTTTTTT.

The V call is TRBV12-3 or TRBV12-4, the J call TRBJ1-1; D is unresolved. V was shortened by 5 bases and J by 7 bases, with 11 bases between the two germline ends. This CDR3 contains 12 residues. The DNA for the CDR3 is TGTGCCAGCAGTCTATGGGGTTTTGAAGCTTTCTTT. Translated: CASSLWGFEAFF.

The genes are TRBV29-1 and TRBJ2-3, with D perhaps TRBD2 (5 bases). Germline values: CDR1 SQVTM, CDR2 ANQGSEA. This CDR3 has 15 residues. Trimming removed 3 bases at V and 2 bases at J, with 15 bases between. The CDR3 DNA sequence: TGCAGCGTTGATCTGCTAGCACCTGTCACAGATACGCAGTATTTT. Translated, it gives CSVDLLAPVTDTQYF.

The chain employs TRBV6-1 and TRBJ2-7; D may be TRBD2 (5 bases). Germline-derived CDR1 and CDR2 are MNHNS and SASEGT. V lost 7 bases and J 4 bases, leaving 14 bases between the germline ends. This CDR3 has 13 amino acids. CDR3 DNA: TGTGCCAGCATCGATATAGCGAGTTACGAGCAGTACTTC. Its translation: CASIDIASYEQYF.

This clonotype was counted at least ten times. CDR3 nucleotide sequence: TGCGCCAGCAGCTCTACGGGACAGTCCGGGGAGCTGTTTTTT. Encoded protein: CASSSTGQSGELFF. The V and J genes are TRBV5-1 and TRBJ2-2; 7 bases map to TRBD1. The junction had 5 bases not matched to a gene; V was cut back by 3 bases and J by 6 bases. Germline V lookup: CDR1 SGHRS, CDR2 YFSETQ. The CDR3 is 14 amino acids. Filled out from reference TRBV5-1 and TRBJ2-2, the complete variable domain reads KAGVTQTPRYLIKTRGQQVTLSCSPISGHRSVSWYQQTPGQGLQFLFEYFSETQRNKGNFPGRFSGRQFSNSRSEMNVSTLELGDSALYLCASSSTGQSGELFFGEGSRLTVL.

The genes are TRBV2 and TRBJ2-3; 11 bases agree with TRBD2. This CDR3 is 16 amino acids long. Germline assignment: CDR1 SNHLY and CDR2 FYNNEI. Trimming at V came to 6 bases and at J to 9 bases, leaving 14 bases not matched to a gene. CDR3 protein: CASSAFTSGGGETQYF. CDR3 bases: TGTGCCAGCAGCGCTTTTACTAGCGGGGGAGGAGAGACGCAGTATTTT.

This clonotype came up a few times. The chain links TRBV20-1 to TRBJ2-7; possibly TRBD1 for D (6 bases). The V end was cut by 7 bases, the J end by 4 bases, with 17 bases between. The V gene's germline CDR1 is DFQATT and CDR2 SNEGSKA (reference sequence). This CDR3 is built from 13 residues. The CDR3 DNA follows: TGCAGTGTCGGTGGGGGCCGTGCTTACGAGCAGTACTTC. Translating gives CSVGGGRAYEQYF.

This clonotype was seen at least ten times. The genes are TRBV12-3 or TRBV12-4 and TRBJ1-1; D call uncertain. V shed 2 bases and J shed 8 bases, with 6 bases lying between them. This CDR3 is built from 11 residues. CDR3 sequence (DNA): TGTGCCAGCAGTTTAACGACCGAAGCTTTCTTT. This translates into CASSLTTEAFF.

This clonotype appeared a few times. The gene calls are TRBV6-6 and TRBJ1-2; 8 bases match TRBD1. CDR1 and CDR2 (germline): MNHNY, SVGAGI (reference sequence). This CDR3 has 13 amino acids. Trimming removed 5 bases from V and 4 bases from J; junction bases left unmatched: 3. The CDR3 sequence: CASSTDRGYGYTF. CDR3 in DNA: TGTGCCAGCAGTACTGACAGGGGCTATGGCTACACCTTC.

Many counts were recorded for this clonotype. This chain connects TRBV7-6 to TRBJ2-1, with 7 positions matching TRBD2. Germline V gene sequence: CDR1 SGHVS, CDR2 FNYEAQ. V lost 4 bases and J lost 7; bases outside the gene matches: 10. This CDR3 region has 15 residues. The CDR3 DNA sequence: TGTGCCAGCAGCTCCCTAGCGGAAGGGAAGAATGAGCAGTTCTTC. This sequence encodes CASSSLAEGKNEQFF.

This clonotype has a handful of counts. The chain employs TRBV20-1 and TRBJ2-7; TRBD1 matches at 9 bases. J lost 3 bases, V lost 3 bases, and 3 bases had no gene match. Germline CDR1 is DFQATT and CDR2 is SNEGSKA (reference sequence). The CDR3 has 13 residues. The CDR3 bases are TGCAGTGCTAGTCGGGACAGGGACTACGAGCAGTACTTC. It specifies CSASRDRDYEQYF.